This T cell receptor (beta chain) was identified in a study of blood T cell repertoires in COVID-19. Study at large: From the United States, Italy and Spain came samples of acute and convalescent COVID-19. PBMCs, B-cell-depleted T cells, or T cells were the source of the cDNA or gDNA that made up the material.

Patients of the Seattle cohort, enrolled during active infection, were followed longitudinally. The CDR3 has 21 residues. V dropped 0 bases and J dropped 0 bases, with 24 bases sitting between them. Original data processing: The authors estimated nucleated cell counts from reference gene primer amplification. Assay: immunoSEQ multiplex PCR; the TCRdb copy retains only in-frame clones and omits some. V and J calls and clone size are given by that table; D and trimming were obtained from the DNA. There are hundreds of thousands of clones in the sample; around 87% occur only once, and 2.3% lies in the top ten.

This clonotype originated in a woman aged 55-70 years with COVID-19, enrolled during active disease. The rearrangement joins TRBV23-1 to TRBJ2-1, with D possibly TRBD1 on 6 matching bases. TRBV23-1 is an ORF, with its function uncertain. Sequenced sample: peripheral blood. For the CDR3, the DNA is TGCGCCAGCAGTCAATCAGTCAGGACAGTGAAAAAGCAGGGCTCCTACAATGAGCAGTTCTTC. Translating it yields CASSQSVRTVKKQGSYNEQFF.